Listed here are 31 T cell receptor beta chains from one sample, sequenced in a study of T cells in women clearing cervical HPV infection. Produced via immunoSEQ multiplex PCR; TCRdb's table is partial and in-frame only. This table lists some 24,000 clones. Sequenced material: blood buffy coat. The receptors originated from a woman aged 18-69 years with a cervical HPV16 infection that either progressed to CIN3+ or cleared (not recorded which).

Comment on this clone: The read gets to within 3 residues of the CDR3 end, and the germline J gene fills in the rest. The chain uses TRBV19 and TRBJ2-7; D gene unclear. The CDR3 length is 15 residues. V was clipped by 3 bases and J by 0 bases, with 12 bases between them. Germline values: CDR1 LNHDA, CDR2 SQIVND (reference sequence). CDR3 protein: CASSMPGSSSYEQYF. CDR3 DNA (partial): TGTGCCAGTAGTATGCCAGGTTCGAGCTCCTACGAG.

To note about this clone: Read data end 3 residues before the CDR3 end; the end is taken from the germline J gene. This chain links TRBV19 with TRBJ1-2; D remains ambiguous. CDR1 is LNHDA, CDR2 SQIVND, per germline (reference sequence). CDR3 length: 15 amino acids. The sequenced CDR3 bases are TGTGCCAGTATAGAGGGCGGGAGTCTCTACAATGAC. Its translation is CASIEGGSLYND. The whole CDR3 sequence reads CASIEGGSLYNDYTF.

About this clone itself: The read falls 3 residues short of the CDR3 end, and the missing part is taken from the germline J gene. The chain couples TRBV4-2 to TRBJ2-7; 8 bases line up with TRBD2. Germline V CDR1 and CDR2: LGHNA, YNFKEQ. The CDR3 runs to 17 residues. Trimming removed 4 bases from V and 0 bases from J; junction bases left unmatched: 11. CDR3 sequence reads: CASSPHSSGSSSYEQYF. Incomplete CDR3 DNA: TGTGCCAGCAGCCCACATTCTAGCGGGTCAAGCTCCTACGAG.

Worth noting for this clone: The CDR3 is cut off 3 residues early in the read; its end comes from the germline J gene. This chain joins TRBV2 and TRBJ2-3; TRBD2 matches 9 bases. Looked up from germline, CDR1 is SNHLY and CDR2 is FYNNEI. This CDR3 has 14 residues. Trimming took 8 bases from V and 5 from J; bases not matched to a gene: 8. The sequenced CDR3 bases are TGTGCCAGCGGGGCTAGCGGGACGGTAGATACG. The encoded protein is CASGASGTVDT. The full-length CDR3 reads as CASGASGTVDTQYF.

A word on this clone: The CDR3 goes on 3 residues after the read ends, and that part is filled in from the germline J gene. The chain combines TRBV11-1 with TRBJ2-1; TRBD1 aligns across 9 bases. The V and J ends lost 0 bases and 5 bases, in that order; junction bases with no gene match: 2. This CDR3 region has 15 residues. The V gene's germline CDR1 is SGHAT and CDR2 FQDESV (reference sequence). The CDR3 DNA, read in part, is TGTGCCAGCAGCTTAGCGGGGACAGGGCACAATGAG. It translates to CASSLAGTGHNE. The CDR3 reads in full as CASSLAGTGHNEQFF.

As concerns this clone: The CDR3 end is not reached by the read, which stops 3 residues before it; the germline J gene fills it in. The V and J genes are TRBV20-1 and TRBJ2-7, with D possibly matching TRBD2 (5 bases). The germline V gene encodes CDR1 DFQATT and CDR2 SNEGSKA (reference sequence). The V and J ends lost 0 bases and 5 bases respectively, with 11 bases between them. This CDR3 is 13 amino acids long. The CDR3 is CSARDLTTHEQYF. The CDR3 bases that were read are TGCAGTGCTAGAGATTTGACTACCCACGAG.

For this clone: The junction departs from germline at one end; a sequencing error may be responsible. The read finishes 3 residues shy of the CDR3 end, and the germline J gene is used to complete it. The V call is TRBV19, the J call TRBJ1-2; D possibly corresponds to TRBD1 (5 bases). This CDR3 is built from 16 residues. CDR1 is LNHDA and CDR2 is SQIVND in the germline V gene (reference sequence). CDR3 bases read: TGTGCCAGTAGAATAGACGGGACTAGCGATAACAATGAC. Translated: CASRIDGTSDNND. The entire CDR3 sequence reads CASRIDGTSDNNDYTF.

Partial CDR3 DNA: TGTGCCAGCAGTTACCGGGCAGATACG. As protein: CASSYRADT. The entire CDR3 is CASSYRADTQYF. The chain is built from TRBV6-2 or TRBV6-3 and TRBJ2-3; D ambiguous. The read falls 3 residues short of the CDR3 end, and the missing part is taken from the germline J gene. Trimming shortened V by 2 bases and J by 4 bases, and 4 bases separated the two germline ends. Looked up from germline, CDR1 is MNHEY and CDR2 is SVGEGT. The CDR3 totals 12 residues.

Points on this clone: The observed sequence ends 3 residues before the CDR3 terminus, with the missing tail filled in from the germline J gene. This sequence joins TRBV6-2 or TRBV6-3 and TRBJ1-2; tentative D call: TRBD1 (5 bases). The V gene's germline CDR1 is MNHEY and CDR2 SVGEGT. V shed 8 bases and J shed 7 bases, with 11 bases lying between them. The CDR3 sequence is 11 residues long. The CDR3 bases that were read are TGTGCCAGCGAGAGGCAGGGTGGC. It translates to CASERQGG. The CDR3 in full is CASERQGGYTF.

In the case of this clone: The missing CDR3 end, 3 residues past where the read stops, is filled in from the germline J gene. The chain couples TRBV2 to TRBJ2-7; the match to TRBD2 covers 8 bases. The CDR3 contains 14 residues. V lost 7 bases to trimming and J lost 1 base; unmatched junction nucleotides: 6. CDR1 and CDR2 (germline): SNHLY, FYNNEI. The part of the CDR3 DNA that was read is TGTGCCAGCAAGCTTAAGCGGGAGTCCTACGAG. Its translation is CASKLKRESYE. Given in full, the CDR3 is CASKLKRESYEQYF.

As to this clone: Read data end 3 residues before the CDR3 end; the end is taken from the germline J gene. This chain links TRBV6-2 or TRBV6-3 with TRBJ2-7, with 12 bases aligning to TRBD2. The CDR3 loop spans 15 amino acids. Germline trimming cut 5 bases from V and 3 bases from J; bases unmatched to any gene: 5. CDR1 and CDR2 (germline): MNHEY, SVGEGT. The sequenced CDR3 bases are TGTGCCAGCAGTGTGCTAGCGGGAGGGTACTACGAG. Encoded protein: CASSVLAGGYYE. The entire CDR3 is CASSVLAGGYYEQYF.

Notes on this clone: Read data end 3 residues before the CDR3 end; the end is taken from the germline J gene. The chain combines TRBV5-1 with TRBJ2-2, with D unclear. Germline lookup yields CDR1 SGHRS and CDR2 YFSETQ. The V and J ends lost 1 base and 3 bases respectively, with 13 bases between them. The CDR3 loop spans 16 amino acids. CDR3 DNA, as far as it was read: TGCGCCAGCAGCTTGATTGAGAAGGGTGACACCGGGGAG. This translates into CASSLIEKGDTGE. Given in full, the CDR3 is CASSLIEKGDTGELFF.

Regarding this clone: The observed sequence ends 3 residues before the CDR3 terminus, with the missing tail filled in from the germline J gene. V usage is TRBV5-1 and J usage is TRBJ2-3; 10 bases map to TRBD2. Germline V CDR1 and CDR2: SGHRS, YFSETQ. The CDR3 is 17 residues long. CDR3 DNA, as far as it was read: TGCGCCAGCAGCTTAGGTTCGGTAGCGGGAGGAGTAGAGACG. It codes for CASSLGSVAGGVET. The CDR3 as a whole reads CASSLGSVAGGVETQYF.

As regards this clone: The read finishes 3 residues shy of the CDR3 end, and the germline J gene is used to complete it. The chain employs TRBV19 and TRBJ1-2; TRBD1 is a possible D gene (5 bases). Germline lookup yields CDR1 LNHDA and CDR2 SQIVND (reference sequence). This CDR3 spans 14 amino acids. The CDR3 DNA, read in part, is TGTGCCAGTAAGGTAGTGGGGCCCACAGATACC. Its protein is CASKVVGPTDT. Given in full, the CDR3 is CASKVVGPTDTYTF.

For this clone: The CDR3 end falls 3 residues outside the read, so it is completed with the germline J gene. Other nucleotide sequences from this sample produce the same CDR3. The chain joins TRBV7-9 to TRBJ1-3, with TRBD1 as a possible D gene (5 bases). CDR1 is SEHNR, CDR2 FQNEAQ, per germline (reference sequence). This CDR3 has 14 residues. Deletions cut 9 bases from V and 4 bases from J, with 16 bases between. Incomplete CDR3 DNA: TGTGCCAGTCGCGGAGGGGCTGCAGGAAACACC. This gives the protein CASRGGAAGNT. From start to end, the CDR3 is CASRGGAAGNTIYF.

A note on this clone: The CDR3 extends 3 residues past the end of the read, so its final part is completed from the germline J gene. This chain uses TRBV30 with TRBJ1-4; D gene ambiguous. Trimming stripped 1 base from V and 7 bases from J, with 13 bases between. This CDR3 is built from 14 residues. Germline V lookup: CDR1 GTSNPN, CDR2 SVGIG (reference sequence). CDR3 loop: CAWSGRQVGEKLFF. The sequenced part of the CDR3 DNA is TGTGCCTGGAGTGGTCGGCAGGTCGGTGAAAAA.

Concerning this clone itself: Read coverage stops 3 residues before the CDR3 terminus; the germline J gene supplies the remainder. This chain joins TRBV5-1 and TRBJ1-3, with 7 bases fitting TRBD1. CDR3 size: 16 residues. Germline V gene sequence: CDR1 SGHRS, CDR2 YFSETQ. Trimming removed 7 bases from V and 4 bases from J; junction bases left unmatched: 14. The part of the CDR3 DNA that was read is TGCGCCAGCGCCACGGAAGGGGGCGCGAGAGGAAACACC. It codes for CASATEGGARGNT. The complete CDR3 reads CASATEGGARGNTIYF.

For this clone: The read is 3 residues too short to cover the CDR3 end, so that end is filled in from the germline J gene. V usage is TRBV18 and J usage is TRBJ1-4; 8 bases fit TRBD1. This CDR3 region has 13 residues. Looked up from germline, CDR1 is KGHSH and CDR2 is LQKENI. The junction had 1 base not matched to a gene; V was cut back by 3 bases and J by 7 bases. The CDR3 reads CASSPDRAEKLFF. The covered CDR3 bases are TGTGCCAGCTCACCGGACAGGGCTGAAAAA. Based on the CDR3 plus reference TRBV18 and TRBJ1-4, the full variable domain is NAGVMQNPRHLVRRRGQEARLRCSPMKGHSHVYWYRQLPEEGLKFMVYLQKENIIDESGMPKERFSAEFPKEGPSILRIQQVVRGDSAAYFCASSPDRAEKLFFGSGTQLSVL.

Note on this clone: Coverage ceases 3 residues before the CDR3 finishes, and the germline J gene fills in the end. The V gene is TRBV19, the J gene TRBJ2-2; 12 nucleotides line up with TRBD2. Trimming cost V 5 bases and J 9 bases; bases outside gene matches: 7. The CDR3 spans 15 residues. Germline V CDR1 and CDR2: LNHDA, SQIVND (reference sequence). The chain's CDR3 is CASSRTGTSGRELFF. The covered CDR3 bases are TGTGCCAGTAGTCGAACCGGGACTAGCGGGCGGGAG.

Comment on this clone: The sequence runs out 3 residues before the end of the CDR3; the remainder is reconstructed from the germline J gene. This rearrangement joins TRBV18 to TRBJ2-3; a weak D match, TRBD2 (5 bases). The CDR3 contains 13 residues. The germline V gene has CDR1 KGHSH and CDR2 LQKENI. CDR3 sequence reads: CASSRGYDQPQYF. The sequenced CDR3 bases are TGTGCCAGCTCACGCGGGTATGATCAGCCG.

Note on this clone: The CDR3 end lies 3 residues beyond the end of the read and is filled in from the germline J gene. The chain is built from TRBV19 and TRBJ2-1, with TRBD1 matching over 7 bases. This CDR3 is built from 13 residues. Per germline, CDR1 LNHDA and CDR2 SQIVND (reference sequence). V lost 5 bases to trimming and J lost 7 bases; unmatched junction nucleotides: 5. The part of the CDR3 DNA that was read is TGTGCCAGTAGTTTGACAGGGCCGAATGAG. Its translation is CASSLTGPNE. In full, the CDR3 is CASSLTGPNEQFF.

As to this clone: Read data end 3 residues before the CDR3 end; the end is taken from the germline J gene. This chain joins TRBV20-1 and TRBJ1-1; D remains unclear. V lost 0 bases and J 2 bases, leaving 10 bases between the germline ends. The CDR3 totals 14 residues. Per germline, CDR1 DFQATT and CDR2 SNEGSKA (reference sequence). CDR3 DNA (partial): TGCAGTGCTAGAGATTGGCGGGGAAACACTGAA. Translating it yields CSARDWRGNTE. The whole CDR3 sequence reads CSARDWRGNTEAFF.

Note on this clone: The CDR3 end lies 3 residues beyond the end of the read and is filled in from the germline J gene. The rearrangement links TRBV5-1 to TRBJ2-7, with TRBD1 identical over 9 bases. V trimming: 4 bases; J trimming: 2 bases; junction bases outside the gene matches: 4. The CDR3 is 14 amino acids. Germline V gives CDR1 SGHRS, CDR2 YFSETQ. The part of the CDR3 DNA that was read is TGCGCCAGCAGCCCCGGGACAGGGACCTACGAG. It specifies CASSPGTGTYE. The CDR3 as a whole reads CASSPGTGTYEQYF.

A note on this clone: The read gets to within 3 residues of the CDR3 end, and the germline J gene fills in the rest. This chain connects TRBV7-9 to TRBJ2-7, with TRBD2 matching over 10 bases. Germline trimming cut 5 bases from V and 4 bases from J; bases unmatched to any gene: 5. The CDR3 loop spans 14 amino acids. Germline V gene data show CDR1 as SEHNR and CDR2 as FQNEAQ (reference sequence). The CDR3 loop reads CASSLTSGWYEQYF. Partial CDR3 DNA: TGTGCCAGCAGCCTGACTAGCGGGTGGTACGAG.

Notes on this clone: Read coverage stops 3 residues before the CDR3 terminus; the germline J gene supplies the remainder. This chain uses TRBV7-7 with TRBJ2-7; TRBD1 might be the D (6 bases). Trimming removed 5 bases at V and 3 bases at J, with 14 bases between. CDR1 and CDR2 from the germline V gene are SSHAT and FNYEAQ (reference sequence). This CDR3 spans 14 amino acids. CDR3 protein: CASSPSTGFYEQYF. The DNA read from the CDR3 is TGTGCCAGCAGCCCATCTACAGGGTTCTACGAG.

CDR3 residues: CSARDLGRQVGDEQYF. The part of the CDR3 DNA that was read is TGCAGTGCTAGAGATCTTGGTAGACAGGTTGGGGACGAG. V and J are TRBV20-1 and TRBJ2-7; D perhaps matches TRBD1 (6 bases). The read halts 3 residues ahead of the CDR3 end, with the missing end drawn from the germline J gene. Germline assignment: CDR1 DFQATT and CDR2 SNEGSKA (reference sequence). CDR3 length equals 16 residues. Between the trimmed V and J ends, which lost 0 bases and 5 bases, there was a span of 20 bases.

Regarding this clone: The observed sequence ends 3 residues before the CDR3 terminus, with the missing tail filled in from the germline J gene. The V gene is TRBV6-1, the J gene TRBJ1-5, with D perhaps matching TRBD1 (5 bases). CDR1 and CDR2 (germline): MNHNS, SASEGT. The CDR3 spans 15 residues. Trimming stripped 6 bases from V and 3 bases from J, with 15 bases between. CDR3 residues: CASREPRQFNQPQHF. CDR3 DNA, as far as it was read: TGTGCCAGCAGGGAACCCCGACAGTTCAATCAGCCC.

As concerns this clone: The read terminates 3 residues ahead of where the CDR3 ends, so the germline J gene completes it. The chain carries TRBV20-1 and TRBJ2-7; perhaps TRBD2 as D (6 bases). This CDR3 is 13 amino acids long. Deletions cut 5 bases from V and 6 bases from J, with 17 bases between. The germline CDR1 and CDR2 sequences are DFQATT and SNEGSKA (reference sequence). CDR3 in amino acids: CSASPVGGFEQYF. The sequenced part of the CDR3 DNA is TGCAGTGCTTCCCCTGTGGGGGGTTTCGAG.

For this clone: The CDR3 extends 3 residues past the end of the read, so its final part is completed from the germline J gene. V gene TRBV20-1 combines with J gene TRBJ2-3; D may be TRBD2 (6 bases). The CDR3 runs to 13 residues. Germline CDR1 reads DFQATT; CDR2 reads SNEGSKA (reference sequence). Between the trimmed V and J ends, which lost 6 bases and 6 bases, there was a span of 16 bases. The CDR3 bases that were read are TGCAGTGCCACCCGGGACTCTTTGGATACG. This gives the protein CSATRDSLDT. The whole CDR3 region reads CSATRDSLDTQYF.

Turning to this clone: The read gets to within 3 residues of the CDR3 end, and the germline J gene fills in the rest. This chain links TRBV2 with TRBJ2-5, with D maybe TRBD2 (7 bases). This CDR3 is built from 14 residues. Germline V gene lookup returns CDR1 SNHLY and CDR2 FYNNEI. Trimming left V 6 bases short and J 3 bases short, with 14 bases between. The sequenced CDR3 bases are TGTGCCAGCAGAGGGGGGGTGCGGGAAGAGACC. It codes for CASRGGVREET. The full CDR3 protein is CASRGGVREETQYF.

On this clone: The read comes to an end 3 residues before the CDR3 does, leaving the germline J gene to fill in the end. This sequence joins TRBV7-3 and TRBJ1-2; no reliable D call. In germline, CDR1 is SGHTA, CDR2 FQGTGA. This CDR3 is 14 amino acids long. The CDR3 bases that were read are TGTGCCAGCAGCTTGCGGGAGGGAAAAGAGACC. It encodes CASSLREGKET. The whole CDR3 sequence is CASSLREGKETYTF.